The next 13 T cell receptor beta chains were all read from a single sample in a study of blood T cell repertoires in COVID-19. The protocol was immunoSEQ multiplex PCR, while the TCRdb copy is restricted to in-frame clones and leaves out a portion. The sample lists about 260,000 clones, 75% to 95% occurring once. Sequenced: peripheral blood. Receptors were obtained from a person aged 18 to 35 with COVID-19, enrolled during active disease.

The chain combines TRBV19 with TRBJ1-2; 7 nucleotides match TRBD1. The CDR3 consists of 13 residues. V was clipped by 5 bases and J by 3 bases; unmatched bases: 3. Germline values: CDR1 LNHDA, CDR2 SQIVND (reference sequence). CDR3 protein: CASSPDRDYGYTF. Written as DNA, the CDR3 is TGTGCCAGTAGTCCCGACAGGGACTATGGCTACACCTTC.

This chain uses TRBV10-3 with TRBJ2-3; 9 positions agree with TRBD2. Germline-derived CDR1 and CDR2 are ENHRY and SYGVKD. This CDR3 has 13 residues. V shed 9 bases and J 5 bases; nucleotides not matched to a gene: 6. The CDR3 reads CAIASGIGDTQYF. CDR3 DNA: TGTGCCATAGCTAGCGGGATAGGAGATACGCAGTATTTT.

The chain joins TRBV24-1 to TRBJ2-2; 7 bases line up with TRBD2. Germline lookup yields CDR1 KGHDR and CDR2 SFDVKD. The CDR3 has 17 amino acids. The J segment lost 4 bases and the V segment lost 0 bases, leaving 7 bases of the junction unmatched. In nucleotides, the CDR3 is TGTGCCACCAGTGATTTGCCGGGGGGAAGGGGCACCGGGGAGCTGTTTTTT. Amino acid sequence: CATSDLPGGRGTGELFF.

This chain connects TRBV27 to TRBJ2-7, with TRBD1 identical over 7 bases. The CDR3 is 14 residues long. In germline, CDR1 is MNHEY, CDR2 SMNVEV (reference sequence). V trimming: 5 bases; J trimming: 2 bases; junction bases outside the gene matches: 6. This chain's CDR3 is CASSPGTATYEQYF. The CDR3 DNA reads TGTGCCAGCAGTCCCGGGACAGCCACCTACGAGCAGTACTTC.

DNA of the CDR3: TGTGCCAGCAGTTTACCGCGGCAACGTGCAACTAATGAAAAACTGTTTTTT. It is translated as CASSLPRQRATNEKLFF. The chain has TRBV28 and TRBJ1-4; no clear D. This CDR3 has 17 amino acids. Trimming took 2 bases from V and 0 from J, leaving 13 bases between them. Germline CDR1 is MDHEN and CDR2 is SYDVKM.

V gene TRBV19 combines with J gene TRBJ2-5, with 7 nucleotides matching TRBD1. The trim removed 1 base at V and 5 bases at J, leaving 4 bases unmatched. This CDR3 region has 14 residues. The germline V gene has CDR1 LNHDA and CDR2 SQIVND (reference sequence). The CDR3 is CASSIGGTAETQYF. For the CDR3, the DNA is TGTGCCAGTAGTATAGGGGGGACAGCGGAGACCCAGTACTTC.

V is TRBV2 and J is TRBJ2-4; D is ambiguous. Trimming took 8 bases from V and 0 from J, leaving 5 bases between them. In germline, CDR1 is SNHLY, CDR2 FYNNEI. The CDR3 totals 12 residues. The CDR3, as DNA: TGTGCCAGCCACATAGCCAAAAACATTCAGTACTTC. The encoded protein is CASHIAKNIQYF.

V gene TRBV20-1 combines with J gene TRBJ1-1, with D perhaps matching TRBD1 (6 bases). CDR1 and CDR2 from the germline V gene are DFQATT and SNEGSKA (reference sequence). Trimming took off 3 bases at V and 3 bases at J, with 20 bases between the two ends. The CDR3 has 16 amino acids. CDR3 residues: CSASWAGAMADTEAFF. Here the CDR3 DNA reads TGCAGTGCTAGTTGGGCGGGGGCTATGGCGGACACTGAAGCTTTCTTT.

This chain joins TRBV6-5 and TRBJ2-7; 10 bases map to TRBD1. With 5 bases clipped from V and 6 bases from J, the junction kept 1 base outside the gene matches. The CDR3 loop spans 12 amino acids. Germline values: CDR1 MNHEY, CDR2 SVGAGI. The CDR3 DNA follows: TGTGCCAGCAGTCGGACAGGGGGCGAGCAGTACTTC. The encoded protein is CASSRTGGEQYF.

The rearrangement joins TRBV19 to TRBJ2-7; 10 bases fit TRBD2. The V segment lost 8 bases and the J segment 6 bases; nucleotides outside the gene matches: 13. Germline V gene sequence: CDR1 LNHDA, CDR2 SQIVND (reference sequence). The CDR3 is 15 residues long. CDR3 sequence (DNA): TGTGCCAGTCGCAGCGGGAGGGCTGCCCCGTCCGAGCAGTACTTC. This sequence encodes CASRSGRAAPSEQYF. Full variable domain (remainder filled in from reference TRBV19 and TRBJ2-7): DGGITQSPKYLFRKEGQNVTLSCEQNLNHDAMYWYRQDPGQGLRLIYYSQIVNDFQKGDIAEGYSVSREKKESFPLTVTSAQKNPTAFYLCASRSGRAAPSEQYFGPGTRLTVT.

The chain joins TRBV2 to TRBJ2-7; TRBD2 aligns across 8 bases. CDR1 is SNHLY and CDR2 is FYNNEI in the germline V gene. V lost 9 bases and J lost 2; bases outside the gene matches: 6. The CDR3 sequence is 13 residues long. CDR3 loop: CASSVAGPYEQYF. In DNA, the CDR3 is TGTGCCAGTTCCGTAGCGGGGCCCTACGAGCAGTACTTC.

The genes are TRBV27 and TRBJ2-7; TRBD2 might be the D (6 bases). CDR1 and CDR2 from the germline V gene are MNHEY and SMNVEV (reference sequence). The CDR3 runs to 11 residues. V was trimmed by 8 bases and J by 1 base, leaving 6 bases between them. The CDR3 protein is CASGTSYEQYF. In DNA form, the CDR3 reads TGTGCCAGCGGGACTTCCTACGAGCAGTACTTC.

The rearrangement joins TRBV29-1 to TRBJ1-2; TRBD1 is a possible D gene (5 bases). Trimming stripped 6 bases from V and 4 bases from J, with 18 bases between. CDR1 SQVTM and CDR2 ANQGSEA come from the germline V gene. The CDR3 covers 14 residues. The CDR3 protein is CSVVGGEPLYGYTF. Here the CDR3 DNA reads TGCAGCGTCGTTGGAGGGGAGCCCCTCTATGGCTACACCTTC.